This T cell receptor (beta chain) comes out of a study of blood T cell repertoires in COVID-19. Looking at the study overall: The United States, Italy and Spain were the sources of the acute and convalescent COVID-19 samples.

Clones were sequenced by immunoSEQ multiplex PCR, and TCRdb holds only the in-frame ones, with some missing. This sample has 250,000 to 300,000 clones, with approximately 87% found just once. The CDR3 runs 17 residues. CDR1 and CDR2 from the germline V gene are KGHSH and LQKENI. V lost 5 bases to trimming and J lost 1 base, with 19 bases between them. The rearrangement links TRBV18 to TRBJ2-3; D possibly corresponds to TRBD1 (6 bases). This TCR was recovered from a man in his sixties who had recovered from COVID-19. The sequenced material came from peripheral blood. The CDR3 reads CASSSMIGGLGTDTQYF. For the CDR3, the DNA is TGTGCCAGCTCATCTATGATTGGGGGCTTGGGCACAGATACGCAGTATTTT.